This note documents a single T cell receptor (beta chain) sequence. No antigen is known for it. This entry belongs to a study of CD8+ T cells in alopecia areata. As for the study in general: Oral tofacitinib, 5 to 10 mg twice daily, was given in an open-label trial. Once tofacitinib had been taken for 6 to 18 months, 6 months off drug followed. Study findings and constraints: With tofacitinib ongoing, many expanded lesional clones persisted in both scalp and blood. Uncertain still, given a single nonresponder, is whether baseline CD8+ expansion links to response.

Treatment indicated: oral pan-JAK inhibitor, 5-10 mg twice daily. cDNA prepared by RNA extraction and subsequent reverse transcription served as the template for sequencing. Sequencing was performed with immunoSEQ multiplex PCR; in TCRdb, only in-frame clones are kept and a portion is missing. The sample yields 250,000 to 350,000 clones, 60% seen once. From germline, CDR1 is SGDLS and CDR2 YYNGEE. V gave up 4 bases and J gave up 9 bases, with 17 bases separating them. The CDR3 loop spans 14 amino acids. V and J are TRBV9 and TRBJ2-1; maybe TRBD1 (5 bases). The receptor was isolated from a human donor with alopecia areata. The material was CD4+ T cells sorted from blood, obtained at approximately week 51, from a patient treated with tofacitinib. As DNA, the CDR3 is TGTGCCAGCAGCCCCCCGCCTCAGGGTCTTGAGCAGTTCTTC. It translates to CASSPPPQGLEQFF.